The T cell receptor (beta chain) described here comes from a study of T-cell reconstitution after alpha-beta-depleted transplantation in children. Unique molecular identifiers featured in how the TCRbeta library was prepared. TCRdb re-called the PCR reads through MiXCR, storing one row per CDR3 protein. The sample yields 450,000 to 500,000 distinct CDR3 sequences, about 12% seen once. The germline V gene encodes CDR1 LGHNA and CDR2 YSLEER. This CDR3 comprises 16 residues. V lost 0 bases, J lost 1 base, and 11 bases lay in between. The sample consisted of PBMCs from the stem cell graft donor, taken from the stem cell graft. This clonotype originated in a human donor who donated a stem cell graft to a child with combined immunodeficiency. The chain uses TRBV4-3 and TRBJ2-3; TRBD2 might be the D (6 bases). For the CDR3, the DNA is TGCGCCAGCAGCCAAGAGACGGCTAGCGGCACAGATACGCAGTATTTT. This sequence encodes CASSQETASGTDTQYF.